Each of the 14 T cell receptor beta chains below was sequenced from the same sample in a study of OX40 agonist ivuxolimab in advanced cancers. Repertoires were generated with immunoSEQ multiplex PCR, while TCRdb's copy carries only in-frame clones and drops some. The repertoire includes 70,000 to 85,000 clones, 75% to 90% of them detected once, and about 1.3% sits in the top ten. The starting material was CD4+ or CD8+ T cells sorted from blood, obtained in a trial of the OX40 agonist ivuxolimab. These receptors were taken from an adult with an advanced solid tumor such as melanoma, head and neck, liver or kidney cancer.

This chain links TRBV6-6 with TRBJ2-7; no reliable D call. This CDR3 contains 11 residues. Germline loops: CDR1 MNHNY, CDR2 SVGAGI (reference sequence). The V gene lost 6 bases and the J gene lost 5 bases, with 8 bases spanning the gap. CDR3 protein: CASSPGNEQYF. Here the CDR3 DNA reads TGTGCCAGCAGCCCAGGTAACGAGCAGTACTTC.

This rearrangement joins TRBV5-6 to TRBJ2-3; D unresolved. The V end lost 4 bases, the J end lost 5 bases, and 17 bases lay between the germline ends. Germline CDR1 is SGHDT and CDR2 is YYEEEE. The CDR3 length is 15 residues. The CDR3 is CASSPAKKDLDTQYF. In nucleotides, the CDR3 is TGTGCCAGCAGCCCGGCCAAAAAGGACCTAGATACGCAGTATTTT. The variable domain in full, with the rest retrieved from reference TRBV5-6 and TRBJ2-3, is DAGVTQSPTHLIKTRGQQVTLRCSPKSGHDTVSWYQQALGQGPQFIFQYYEEEERQRGNFPDRFSGHQFPNYSSELNVNALLLGDSALYLCASSPAKKDLDTQYFGPGTRLTVL.

V and J are TRBV29-1 and TRBJ2-1; possible D gene TRBD1, 6 bases. V was trimmed by 0 bases and J by 15 bases, leaving 24 bases between them. Germline values: CDR1 SQVTM, CDR2 ANQGSEA. The CDR3 covers 15 residues. CDR3 amino acids: CSVEDRLSSTGSRFF. CDR3 coding DNA: TGCAGCGTTGAAGATCGGCTAAGTTCCACAGGGAGCCGGTTCTTC.

The J gene is TRBJ1-2, the V gene TRBV6-5; D not resolved. CDR1 MNHEY and CDR2 SVGAGI come from the germline V gene. Trimming took off 6 bases at V and 6 bases at J, with 14 bases between the two ends. CDR3 length: 13 amino acids. In nucleotides, the CDR3 is TGTGCCAGCAGCGTCCTTAGGAGGGATGGCTACACCTTC. It encodes CASSVLRRDGYTF.

The sample holds one count of this clone. V gene TRBV9 combines with J gene TRBJ2-4, with D possibly matching TRBD2 (7 bases). Per the germline V gene, CDR1 is SGDLS and CDR2 is YYNGEE. Trimming shortened V by 3 bases and J by 7 bases, and 14 bases separated the two germline ends. This CDR3 is 14 amino acids long. DNA for the CDR3: TGTGCCAGCAGCGGGGAGGGAAGGGGGAACATTCAGTACTTC. Translated, it gives CASSGEGRGNIQYF.

In this sample, this clone turned up a few times. The chain uses TRBV5-1 and TRBJ1-1; tentatively, D is TRBD1 (5 bases). The CDR3 length is 14 residues. Trimming removed 0 bases from V and 7 bases from J, with 13 bases in between. CDR1 SGHRS and CDR2 YFSETQ come from the germline V gene. The DNA for the CDR3 is TGCGCCAGCAGCTTGGGGCCGGAGGGACTTGAAGCTTTCTTT. This translates into CASSLGPEGLEAFF.

This clone has only one observation. V usage is TRBV30 and J usage is TRBJ2-3; TRBD2 agrees at 8 bases. CDR1 and CDR2 (germline): GTSNPN, SVGIG (reference sequence). The CDR3 consists of 14 residues. Trimming at V came to 4 bases and at J to 2 bases, leaving 5 bases not matched to a gene. The CDR3 here is CAWTPGGLTDTQYF. DNA for the CDR3: TGTGCCTGGACGCCGGGAGGGCTCACAGATACGCAGTATTTT.

This sequence joins TRBV4-2 and TRBJ2-1; D call uncertain. Trimming took off 1 base at V and 8 bases at J, with 9 bases between the two ends. This CDR3 has 13 residues. Per germline, CDR1 LGHNA and CDR2 YNFKEQ. This CDR3 is CASSQVSEHEQFF. The CDR3 DNA follows: TGTGCCAGCAGCCAAGTTTCAGAACATGAGCAGTTCTTC.

This clone was recorded only once. The CDR3 reads CASSPGLAGDTDTQYF. CDR3 nucleotides: TGCGCCAGCAGCCCAGGACTAGCGGGGGACACAGATACGCAGTATTTT. V gene TRBV10-1 combines with J gene TRBJ2-3, with 13 bases fitting TRBD2. V lost 6 bases to trimming and J lost 2 bases; unmatched junction nucleotides: 5. The CDR3 spans 16 residues. Looked up from germline, CDR1 is WNHNN and CDR2 is SYGVQD (reference sequence).

This chain uses TRBV9 with TRBJ1-2; the match to TRBD1 covers 9 bases. V shed 3 bases, J shed 1 base, and the junction held 13 bases outside the gene matches. This CDR3 spans 18 amino acids. Looked up from germline, CDR1 is SGDLS and CDR2 is YYNGEE. The DNA for the CDR3 is TGTGCCAGCAGCGCAAGCCGGGACAGGGAAGGTTATAACTATGGCTACACCTTC. Protein: CASSASRDREGYNYGYTF.

This clone was picked up a small number of times. J is TRBJ2-7 and V is TRBV7-8; TRBD1 is a possible D gene (6 bases). The CDR3 has 12 amino acids. Trimming pared 5 bases from V and 6 bases from J, leaving 11 bases between. Per germline, CDR1 SGHVS and CDR2 FQNEAQ. The CDR3 reads CASSESRGEQYF. The DNA for the CDR3 is TGTGCCAGCAGCGAAAGCAGGGGCGAGCAGTACTTC.

The V gene is TRBV4-1, the J gene TRBJ2-7; 8 nucleotides line up with TRBD1. The CDR3 has 16 amino acids. From germline, CDR1 is MGHRA and CDR2 YSYEKL. The junction had 8 bases not matched to a gene; V was cut back by 1 base and J by 3 bases. The CDR3 DNA sequence: TGCGCCAGCAGCCAAGTTTTGTCCAGGGGGCACTACGAGCAGTACTTC. This encodes CASSQVLSRGHYEQYF.

This sequence joins TRBV2 and TRBJ2-7; unclear D gene. The V gene lost 3 bases and the J gene lost 6 bases, with 12 bases spanning the gap. CDR1 SNHLY and CDR2 FYNNEI come from the germline V gene. This CDR3 is built from 13 residues. CDR3 sequence: CASSEAPPGEQYF. The DNA of the CDR3 is TGTGCCAGCAGTGAGGCTCCTCCGGGCGAGCAGTACTTC.

This chain connects TRBV2 to TRBJ1-1; 8 nucleotides line up with TRBD1. V gave up 6 bases and J gave up 1 base; unmatched junction bases: 7. The CDR3 extends over 15 amino acids. CDR1 and CDR2 (germline): SNHLY, FYNNEI. In nucleotides, the CDR3 is TGTGCCAGCAGCCCTGCCGGGACAGGGAACACTGAAGCTTTCTTT. Translation gives CASSPAGTGNTEAFF. Drawing the rest from reference TRBV2 and TRBJ1-1, the complete variable domain is EPEVTQTPSHQVTQMGQEVILRCVPISNHLYFYWYRQILGQKVEFLVSFYNNEISEKSEIFDDQFSVERPDGSNFTLKIRSTKLEDSAMYFCASSPAGTGNTEAFFGQGTRLTVV.